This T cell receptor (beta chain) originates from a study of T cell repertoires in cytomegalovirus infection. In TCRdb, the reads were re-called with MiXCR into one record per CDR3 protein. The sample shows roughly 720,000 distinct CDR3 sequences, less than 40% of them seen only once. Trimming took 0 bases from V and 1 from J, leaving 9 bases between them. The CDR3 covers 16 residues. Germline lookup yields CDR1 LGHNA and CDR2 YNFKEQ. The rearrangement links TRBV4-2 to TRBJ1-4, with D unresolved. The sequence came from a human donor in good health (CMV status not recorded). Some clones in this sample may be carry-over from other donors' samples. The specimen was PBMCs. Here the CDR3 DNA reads TGTGCCAGCAGCCAAGACAGTGAGAGAACTAATGAAAAACTGTTTTTT. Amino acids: CASSQDSERTNEKLFF.